The TCR beta chain described here comes from a study of T-cell reconstitution after alpha-beta-depleted transplantation in children. Broader study findings: T-cell counts and diversity were attributed mostly to newly produced T cells one year after transplant. In patients about two months after transplant, alpha-beta T cells reportedly arose from several hundred expanded graft clones.

This CDR3 has 13 residues. CDR1 and CDR2 (germline): SQVTM, ANQGSEA. Trimming took off 3 bases at V and 4 bases at J, with 12 bases between the two ends. Unique molecular identifiers were incorporated into the prepared TCRbeta library. TCRdb reprocessed the PCR reads with MiXCR, giving one entry per CDR3 protein. This sample has about 830,000 distinct CDR3 sequences, with 15% to 20% found just once. This clonotype appeared a few times. Its antigen is unknown. Material: PBMCs, mostly from graft donor cells, obtained 360 days after TCRalphabeta/CD19-depleted stem cell transplant. The TCR was taken from a male patient between 10 and 17 years old who had a stem cell transplant for acute lymphoblastic leukemia, so the T cells may come from the graft donor. The gene calls are TRBV29-1 and TRBJ2-5; no clear D gene. Here the CDR3 reads CSVEETNSETQYF. The CDR3 coding sequence is TGCAGCGTTGAGGAGACAAACTCAGAGACCCAGTACTTC.